This T cell receptor (beta chain) originates from a study of OX40 agonist ivuxolimab in advanced cancers. At the level of the study: Patients were 82.7% male with ages roughly 20 to 85, mean about 65.

Remarks on this clone: Its target is unknown.

Profiled with immunoSEQ multiplex PCR; TCRdb holds only in-frame clones, not every one. This table has tens of thousands of clones, 90% appearing once. Study results and caveats: Patients who responded partially at 0.1-3.0 mg/kg showed clonal expansion ranking among the lowest. The average count of expanded clones was higher among CD8+ T cells than among CD4+.

This TCR derives from an adult with an advanced solid tumor such as melanoma, head and neck, liver or kidney cancer. The sequencing here drew on CD4+ or CD8+ T cells sorted from blood, taken in a trial of the OX40 agonist ivuxolimab.

The CDR3 sequence: CASSYSGTAPGYEQYF. The CDR3 region has the DNA TGTGCCAGCAGTTACTCGGGAACGGCTCCCGGCTACGAGCAGTACTTC. The V call is TRBV6-5, the J call TRBJ2-7, with D hard to call. The V gene lost 0 bases and the J gene lost 3 bases, with 15 bases spanning the gap. CDR1 and CDR2 from the germline V gene are MNHEY and SVGAGI. The CDR3 covers 16 residues.